This T cell receptor (beta chain) originates from a study of T cell changes during pregnancy in multiple sclerosis. Using immunoSEQ multiplex PCR, the repertoire was profiled, and TCRdb retains in-frame clones only, with some absent. Among about 100,000 clones, 94% were seen once, and the ten largest hold 0.7% to 0.9%. The germline gives CDR1 MNHEY, CDR2 SVGAGI. V was clipped by 5 bases and J by 4 bases, with 6 bases between them. This CDR3 has 13 amino acids. This specimen was peripheral blood, taken before pregnancy. V gene TRBV6-5 combines with J gene TRBJ1-6, with D possibly being TRBD1 (5 bases). The sequence was obtained from a female donor with multiple sclerosis, enrolled in a pregnancy study. For the CDR3, the DNA is TGTGCCAGCAGTAGACAGTATAATTCACCCCTCCACTTT. Encoded protein: CASSRQYNSPLHF.